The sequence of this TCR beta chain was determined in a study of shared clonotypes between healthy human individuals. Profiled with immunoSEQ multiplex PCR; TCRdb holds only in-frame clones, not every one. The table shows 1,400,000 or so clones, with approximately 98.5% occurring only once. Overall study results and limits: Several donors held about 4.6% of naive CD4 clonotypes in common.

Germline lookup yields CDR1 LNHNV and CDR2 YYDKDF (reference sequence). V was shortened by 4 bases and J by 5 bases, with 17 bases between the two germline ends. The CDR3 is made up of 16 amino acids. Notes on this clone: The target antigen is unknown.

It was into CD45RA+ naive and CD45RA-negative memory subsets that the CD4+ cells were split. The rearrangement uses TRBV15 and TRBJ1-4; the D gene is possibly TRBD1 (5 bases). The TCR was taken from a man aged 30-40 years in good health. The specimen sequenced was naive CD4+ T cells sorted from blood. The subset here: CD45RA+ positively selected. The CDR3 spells CATSKYRDRGNEKLFF. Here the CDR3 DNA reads TGTGCCACCAGCAAATACCGGGACCGAGGGAATGAAAAACTGTTTTTT.